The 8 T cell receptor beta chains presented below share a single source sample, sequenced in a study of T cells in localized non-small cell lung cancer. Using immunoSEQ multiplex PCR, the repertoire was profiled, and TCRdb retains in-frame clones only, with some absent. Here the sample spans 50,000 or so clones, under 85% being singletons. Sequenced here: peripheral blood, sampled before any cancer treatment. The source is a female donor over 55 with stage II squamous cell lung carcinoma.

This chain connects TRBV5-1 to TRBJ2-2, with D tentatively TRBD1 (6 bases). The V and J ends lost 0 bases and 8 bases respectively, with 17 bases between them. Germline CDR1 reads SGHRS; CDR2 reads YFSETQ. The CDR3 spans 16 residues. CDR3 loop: CASSLGPTGRKGELFF. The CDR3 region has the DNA TGCGCCAGCAGCTTGGGACCTACAGGGCGTAAAGGGGAGCTGTTTTTT.

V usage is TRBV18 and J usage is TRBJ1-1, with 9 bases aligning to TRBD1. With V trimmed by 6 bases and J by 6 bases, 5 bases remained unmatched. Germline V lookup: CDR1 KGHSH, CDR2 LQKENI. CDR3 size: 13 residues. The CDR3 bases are TGTGCCAGCTCGCTACAGGGGGCTCCTGAAGCTTTCTTT. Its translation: CASSLQGAPEAFF.

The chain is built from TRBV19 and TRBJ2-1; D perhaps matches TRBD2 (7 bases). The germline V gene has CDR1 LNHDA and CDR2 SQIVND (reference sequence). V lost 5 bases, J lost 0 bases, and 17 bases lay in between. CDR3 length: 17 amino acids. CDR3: CASSPWGRGTSYNEQFF. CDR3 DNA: TGTGCCAGTAGTCCCTGGGGGCGGGGGACCTCCTACAATGAGCAGTTCTTC.

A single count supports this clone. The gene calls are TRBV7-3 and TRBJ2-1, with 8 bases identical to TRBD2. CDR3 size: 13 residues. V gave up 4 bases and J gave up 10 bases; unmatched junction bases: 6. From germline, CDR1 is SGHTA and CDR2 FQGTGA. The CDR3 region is CASSSSGGPEQFF. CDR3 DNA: TGTGCCAGCAGCTCATCGGGGGGGCCCGAGCAGTTCTTC.

The CDR3 is CASSMRTARSTEAFF. CDR3 in DNA: TGTGCCAGTAGTATGAGGACCGCCCGGAGTACTGAAGCTTTCTTT. The chain carries TRBV19 and TRBJ1-1; unclear D gene. The germline CDR1 and CDR2 sequences are LNHDA and SQIVND (reference sequence). Deletions cut 3 bases from V and 5 bases from J, with 16 bases between. This CDR3 comprises 15 residues.

Written as DNA, the CDR3 is TGTGCCAGCTCACCTCGCGGGGGGTCCACAGATACGCAGTATTTT. Translated, it gives CASSPRGGSTDTQYF. This chain joins TRBV18 and TRBJ2-3; TRBD2 matches 8 bases. J gave up 2 bases and V 3 bases, and 4 bases lay outside the gene matches. The CDR3 has 15 residues. In germline, CDR1 is KGHSH, CDR2 LQKENI.

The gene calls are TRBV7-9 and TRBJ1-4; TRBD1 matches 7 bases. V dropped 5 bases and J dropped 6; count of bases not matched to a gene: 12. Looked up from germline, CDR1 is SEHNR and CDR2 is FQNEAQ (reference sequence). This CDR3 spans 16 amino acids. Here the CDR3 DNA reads TGTGCCAGCAGCCAACGCCAGGGGGAGGTGCATGAAAAACTGTTTTTT. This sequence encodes CASSQRQGEVHEKLFF.

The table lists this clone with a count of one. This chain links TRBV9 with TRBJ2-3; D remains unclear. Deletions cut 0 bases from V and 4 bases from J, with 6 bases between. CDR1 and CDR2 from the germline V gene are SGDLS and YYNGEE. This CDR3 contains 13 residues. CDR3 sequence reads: CASSVEPPDTQYF. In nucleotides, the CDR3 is TGTGCCAGCAGCGTAGAGCCGCCAGATACGCAGTATTTT.